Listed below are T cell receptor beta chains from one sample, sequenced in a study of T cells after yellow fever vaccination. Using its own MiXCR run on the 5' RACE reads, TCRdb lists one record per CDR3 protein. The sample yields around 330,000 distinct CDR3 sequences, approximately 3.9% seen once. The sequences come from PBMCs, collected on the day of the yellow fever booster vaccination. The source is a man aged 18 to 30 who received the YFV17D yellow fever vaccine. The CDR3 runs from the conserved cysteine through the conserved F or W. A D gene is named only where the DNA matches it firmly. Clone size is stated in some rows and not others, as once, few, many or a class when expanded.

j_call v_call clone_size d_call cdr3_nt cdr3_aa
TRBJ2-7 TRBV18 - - TGTGCCAGCTCCACCGGCAGCAACTACGAGCAGTACTTC CASSTGSNYEQYF
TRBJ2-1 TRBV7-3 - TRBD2 TGTGCCAGCAGCGAACTAGCGGGGGGGCCCAGGAATGAGCAGTTCTTC CASSELAGGPRNEQFF
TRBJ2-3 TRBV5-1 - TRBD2 TGCGCCAGCAGCCACGGACTAGCGGGGGCCCCGGGAGATACGCAGTATTTT CASSHGLAGAPGDTQYF
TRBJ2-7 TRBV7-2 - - TGTGCCAGCAGCTTAGATCTTCCCCTTATAGAGCAGTACTTC CASSLDLPLIEQYF
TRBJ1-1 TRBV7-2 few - TGTGCCAGCAGGCGAGGGGGAAGCGACACTGAAGCTTTCTTT CASRRGGSDTEAFF
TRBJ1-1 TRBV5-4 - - TGTGCCAGCAGCTTGTTTTCGGTGAACACTGAAGCTTTCTTT CASSLFSVNTEAFF
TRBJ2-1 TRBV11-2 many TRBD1 TGTGCCAGCAGCTTAAGTCAGGACAGGGCCTCCTACAATGAGCAGTTCTTC CASSLSQDRASYNEQFF
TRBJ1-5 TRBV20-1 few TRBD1 TGCAGTGCAAACCGTCTTTGGACAGGGAACAATCAGCCCCAGCATTTT CSANRLWTGNNQPQHF
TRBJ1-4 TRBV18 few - TGTGCCAGCTCACCTGGAAGGGCCCAGCCAACTAATGAAAAACTGTTTTTT CASSPGRAQPTNEKLFF
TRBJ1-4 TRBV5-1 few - TGCGCCAGCAGCTTGGATGTGTGGGGATCCGAAAAACTGTTTTTT CASSLDVWGSEKLFF
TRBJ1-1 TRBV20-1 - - TGCAGTGCTAGAATCGTCGGGGGACTGAACACTGAAGCTTTCTTT CSARIVGGLNTEAFF
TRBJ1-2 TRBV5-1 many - TGCGCCAGCAGCTCCGGGACCCTAGGTGGCTACACCTTC CASSSGTLGGYTF
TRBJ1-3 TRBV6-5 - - TGTGCCAGCAGTTACCGGTCCCTTCCGGGAAACACCATATATTTT CASSYRSLPGNTIYF
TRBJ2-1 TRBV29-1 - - TGCAGCGTTGAAGGCAACTACAATGAGCAGTTCTTC CSVEGNYNEQFF
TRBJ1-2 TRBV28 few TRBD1 TGTGCCAGCGCACAAAGGGACAGGGTTGACTATGGCTACACCTTC CASAQRDRVDYGYTF
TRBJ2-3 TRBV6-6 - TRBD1 TGTGCCAGCAGTCAGAGGACAGGTGCGACAGATACGCAGTATTTT CASSQRTGATDTQYF
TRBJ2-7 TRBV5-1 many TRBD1 TGCGCCAGCAGCCGAGAGCCGGGACAGGGGCTGTACGAGCAGTACTTC CASSREPGQGLYEQYF
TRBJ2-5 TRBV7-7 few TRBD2 TGTGCTAGCAGCTTAGGCGGGGGGGCTGCGGAGACCCAGTACTTC CASSLGGGAAETQYF
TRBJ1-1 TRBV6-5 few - TGTGCCAGCAGCTCGGGAGTGAACACTGAAGCTTTCTTT CASSSGVNTEAFF
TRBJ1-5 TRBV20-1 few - TGCAGTGCTAGAGGACTTATCCGACAGCCCCAGCATTTT CSARGLIRQPQHF